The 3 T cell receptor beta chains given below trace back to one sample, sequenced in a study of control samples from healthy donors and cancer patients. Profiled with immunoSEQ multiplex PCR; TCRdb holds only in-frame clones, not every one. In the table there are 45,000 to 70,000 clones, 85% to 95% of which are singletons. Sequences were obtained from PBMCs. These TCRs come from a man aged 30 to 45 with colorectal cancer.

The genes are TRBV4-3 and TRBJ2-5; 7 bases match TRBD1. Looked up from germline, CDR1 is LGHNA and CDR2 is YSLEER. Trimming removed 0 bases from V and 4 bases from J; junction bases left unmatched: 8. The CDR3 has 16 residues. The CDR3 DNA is TGCGCCAGCAGCCAAGATACAGGGGATTTAGGAGAGACCCAGTACTTC. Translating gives CASSQDTGDLGETQYF.

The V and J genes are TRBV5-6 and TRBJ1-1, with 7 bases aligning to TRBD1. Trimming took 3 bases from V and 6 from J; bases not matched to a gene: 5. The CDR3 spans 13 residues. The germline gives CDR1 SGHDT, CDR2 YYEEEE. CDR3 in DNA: TGTGCCAGCAGCTCGACGACAGGGTCTGAAGCTTTCTTT. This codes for CASSSTTGSEAFF. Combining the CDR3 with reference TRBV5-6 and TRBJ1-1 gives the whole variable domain DAGVTQSPTHLIKTRGQQVTLRCSPKSGHDTVSWYQQALGQGPQFIFQYYEEEERQRGNFPDRFSGHQFPNYSSELNVNALLLGDSALYLCASSSTTGSEAFFGQGTRLTVV.

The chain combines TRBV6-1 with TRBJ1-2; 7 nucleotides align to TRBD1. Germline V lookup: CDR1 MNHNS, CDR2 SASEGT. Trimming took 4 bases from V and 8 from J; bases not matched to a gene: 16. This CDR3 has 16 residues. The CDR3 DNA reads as TGTGCCAGCAGTGCCACGCTAGTGAGAGGGGGCCACGGCTACACCTTC. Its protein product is CASSATLVRGGHGYTF.